The 15 T cell receptor beta chains below were found in one sample sequenced in a study of blood T cell repertoires in COVID-19. TCRdb keeps only in-frame clones here, not all; method: immunoSEQ multiplex PCR. The sample records about 170,000 clones, approximately 86% being singletons. The material sequenced was peripheral blood. These TCRs come from a woman aged 80 or over in a cohort sampled during active or convalescent COVID-19.

The V and J genes are TRBV28 and TRBJ1-1; D ambiguous. CDR3 length: 14 amino acids. CDR1 MDHEN and CDR2 SYDVKM come from the germline V gene. Trimming pared 5 bases from V and 0 bases from J, leaving 10 bases between. CDR3 nucleotide sequence: TGTGCCAGCAGTAAACAGTGGTTGAACACTGAAGCTTTCTTT. It encodes CASSKQWLNTEAFF.

This clone has a handful of counts. The J gene is TRBJ2-3, the V gene TRBV6-1, with 11 bases that match TRBD2. Per germline, CDR1 MNHNS and CDR2 SASEGT. The CDR3 has 16 residues. V lost 4 bases and J lost 5; bases outside the gene matches: 8. The CDR3 nucleotides read TGTGCCAGCAGTGCCACCCTAGCGGGAGGTAAAGATACGCAGTATTTT. Amino acid sequence: CASSATLAGGKDTQYF.

DNA of the CDR3: TGTGCCAGCACTCAGGGCTCCTACGAGCAGTACTTC. This gives the protein CASTQGSYEQYF. This rearrangement joins TRBV12-3 or TRBV12-4 to TRBJ2-7; tentative D call: TRBD1 (5 bases). The CDR3 has 12 residues. V was trimmed by 7 bases and J by 0 bases, leaving 7 bases between them.

This rearrangement joins TRBV19 to TRBJ1-4, with 9 bases that match TRBD1. Germline CDR1 LNHDA, CDR2 SQIVND (reference sequence). V was clipped by 6 bases and J by 8 bases; unmatched bases: 7. This CDR3 is 14 amino acids long. The CDR3 DNA follows: TGTGCCAGTAGCCGGGACAGGGAAGGGGAAAAACTGTTTTTT. It codes for CASSRDREGEKLFF.

This chain joins TRBV12-5 and TRBJ1-5; TRBD1 matches 9 bases. This CDR3 has 18 amino acids. Germline CDR1 and CDR2: LGHNT and FRNRAP. The junction had 6 bases not matched to a gene; V was cut back by 0 bases and J by 0 bases. CDR3 in DNA: TGTGCTAGTGGTTTGGTTACAGGGGGCGCATATAGCAATCAGCCCCAGCATTTT. The encoded protein is CASGLVTGGAYSNQPQHF.

The V gene is TRBV7-6, the J gene TRBJ1-3; no firm D call. The CDR3 length is 16 residues. The germline gives CDR1 SGHVS, CDR2 FNYEAQ. V lost 2 bases and J 4 bases, leaving 15 bases between the germline ends. The CDR3 nucleotides are TGTGCCAGCAGCTTAAACGGCCCAGGAACAGGAAACACCATATATTTT. Translation: CASSLNGPGTGNTIYF.

The chain carries TRBV19 and TRBJ2-7, with TRBD1 identical over 7 bases. The trim removed 4 bases at V and 3 bases at J, leaving 6 bases unmatched. Germline assignment: CDR1 LNHDA and CDR2 SQIVND (reference sequence). This CDR3 has 14 residues. The CDR3 loop reads CASSKAGTDYEQYF. The CDR3 DNA sequence: TGTGCCAGTAGTAAAGCCGGGACAGACTACGAGCAGTACTTC.

The chain uses TRBV28 and TRBJ1-2; TRBD1 aligns across 8 bases. Germline CDR1 reads MDHEN; CDR2 reads SYDVKM. The CDR3 extends over 13 amino acids. With V trimmed by 3 bases and J by 8 bases, 5 bases remained unmatched. This chain's CDR3 is CASSLTGVRGYTF. DNA of the CDR3: TGTGCCAGCAGTTTGACAGGGGTTCGCGGCTACACCTTC.

The chain combines TRBV28 with TRBJ2-5; tentatively, D is TRBD1 (6 bases). Trimming shortened V by 5 bases and J by 4 bases, and 14 bases separated the two germline ends. CDR1 and CDR2 from the germline V gene are MDHEN and SYDVKM. This CDR3 has 14 amino acids. Here the CDR3 reads CASSPPGAAETQYF. In DNA form, the CDR3 reads TGTGCCAGCAGTCCCCCAGGGGCGGCAGAGACCCAGTACTTC.

J is TRBJ2-5 and V is TRBV7-2; 7 nucleotides agree with TRBD2. V trimming: 4 bases; J trimming: 2 bases; junction bases outside the gene matches: 1. There are 13 residues in the CDR3. Germline CDR1 and CDR2: SGHTA and FQGNSA. CDR3 sequence (DNA): TGTGCCAGCAGCTCTAGCGGACAAGAGACCCAGTACTTC. Its translation is CASSSSGQETQYF.

V gene TRBV5-1 combines with J gene TRBJ1-5; 11 nucleotides align to TRBD1. CDR1 and CDR2 from the germline V gene are SGHRS and YFSETQ. Germline trimming cut 2 bases from V and 0 bases from J; bases unmatched to any gene: 7. This CDR3 has 18 residues. Here the CDR3 DNA reads TGCGCCAGCAGCTTTTTTAGGACAGGGGGCTATAGCAATCAGCCCCAGCATTTT. This sequence encodes CASSFFRTGGYSNQPQHF.

The chain combines TRBV5-1 with TRBJ2-3; 9 bases map to TRBD2. J was trimmed by 2 bases and V by 4 bases; bases with no gene match: 8. The length of the CDR3 is 16 residues. CDR1 and CDR2 from the germline V gene are SGHRS and YFSETQ. The CDR3 loop is CASSPMVAGATDTQYF. The CDR3 DNA follows: TGCGCCAGCAGCCCCATGGTAGCGGGGGCCACAGATACGCAGTATTTT.

This clone was seen more than once but under ten times. The chain carries TRBV6-5 and TRBJ1-1, with a weak D call TRBD1 (5 bases). CDR1 and CDR2 from the germline V gene are MNHEY and SVGAGI. CDR3 length equals 13 residues. V was cut by 0 bases and J by 11 bases, with 13 bases left in between. CDR3 nucleotides: TGTGCCAGCAGTTACTCGTCCGCAAGGGGCGCTTTCTTT. This sequence encodes CASSYSSARGAFF.

Comments on this clone: Without the conserved terminal phenylalanine or tryptophan, this CDR3 likely stems from a read error. No DNA is shown, since the ends of the CDR3 on it are uncertain; the CDR3 is the one TCRdb lists. The rearrangement joins TRBV7-9 to TRBJ2-3; the table's D call, TRBD1, was not checked against the DNA. The CDR3 numbers 10 amino acids, ends counted. The germline gives CDR1 SEHNR, CDR2 FQNEAQ (reference sequence). The CDR3 here is CASSSGQPHY.

As to this clone: At one end the junction does not follow the germline gene, possibly because of a read error. This chain joins TRBV3-1 (or the pseudogene TRBV3-2) and TRBJ2-3; 10 bases are a match to TRBD2. The CDR3 runs to 12 residues. Germline V gives CDR1 LGHDT, CDR2 YNNKEL (reference sequence). DNA for the CDR3: TGTGCCAGCAGCCCCCCGGGACTAGCGACACATTTT. This translates into CASSPPGLATHF.